The clone carrying this T cell receptor beta chain showed up just a few times. The data are from a study of blood T cell repertoires in COVID-19. For the study at large: Sites in the United States, Italy and Spain provided acute and convalescent COVID-19 samples. From T cells, B-cell-depleted T cells, or PBMCs came the material, which was cDNA or gDNA.

The CDR3 is made up of 15 amino acids. CDR1 SGHVS and CDR2 FNYEAQ come from the germline V gene. V lost 2 bases, J lost 6 bases, and 9 bases stayed unmatched. In the authors' methods: Quantification of nucleated cells was approximated via reference gene primer amplification. Profiled with immunoSEQ multiplex PCR; TCRdb holds only in-frame clones, not every one. V and J calls and clone size are those listed in that table; D and trimming were worked out from the DNA. The sample has some 700,000 clones, 90% seen once. Sequencing input: peripheral blood. This rearrangement joins TRBV7-6 to TRBJ2-7; 8 bases are a match to TRBD1. The sequence was obtained from a woman aged 18-30 years with acute or convalescent COVID-19. In DNA form, the CDR3 reads TGTGCCAGCAGCTTATTCGGCCAGGGGGCAACCGAGCAGTACTTC. It translates to CASSLFGQGATEQYF.